Presented here are 2 T cell receptor beta chains from one specimen sequenced in a study of beta chain features in type 1 diabetes. Study-level results: Shorter TCRB CDR3s, moderately but significantly so, marked every one of the four CD4+ subsets in Type 1 diabetes patients.

What these receptors recognize is not known. Isolated RNA was reverse transcribed in full, so expressed TCRB transcripts were sequenced. Profiling relied on immunoSEQ multiplex PCR, and the TCRdb table lists in-frame clones only, not all of them. The data contain approximately 57,000 clones, around 50% of them singletons. Material for sequencing was Tregs from blood. The receptors shown here come from a middle-aged woman with type 1 diabetes.

The chain carries TRBV7-3 and TRBJ2-6; tentative D call: TRBD1 (6 bases). The CDR3 sequence is 18 residues long. The V end was cut by 6 bases, the J end by 0 bases, with 18 bases between. Germline V CDR1 and CDR2: SGHTA, FQGTGA. As DNA, the CDR3 is TGTGCCAGCAGTAAACTCAGGGGTTCAAGCTCTGGGGCCAACGTCCTGACTTTC. Its protein product is CASSKLRGSSSGANVLTF.

The chain recombines TRBV13 with TRBJ2-5, with D hard to call. This CDR3 has 14 residues. V was cut by 3 bases and J by 5 bases, with 13 bases left in between. CDR1 and CDR2 from the germline V gene are PRHDT and FYEKMQ (reference sequence). The CDR3 is CASSLNGLEETQYF. The CDR3 bases are TGTGCCAGCAGCTTGAACGGTTTGGAGGAGACCCAGTACTTC.